The clone carrying this T cell receptor beta chain was seen more than once but under ten times. The CDR3 covers 14 residues. Germline CDR1 GTSNPN, CDR2 SVGIG (reference sequence). Trimming left V 3 bases short and J 5 bases short, with 16 bases between. The data belong to a study of blood T cell repertoires in COVID-19. Some clones are missing from TCRdb's copy, which holds only in-frame ones; the method was immunoSEQ multiplex PCR. Of roughly 190,000 clones in the sample, 75% to 80% were seen once. Input material: peripheral blood. The sequence came from a woman aged 45-60 years with active or convalescent COVID-19. The genes are TRBV30 and TRBJ1-2; D may be TRBD1 (6 bases). CDR3 sequence reads: CAWSLQGRFYGYTF. Here the CDR3 DNA reads TGTGCCTGGAGCTTACAGGGACGATTTTATGGCTACACCTTC.